Shown below are 5 T cell receptor beta chains from a single sample sequenced in a study of T cell repertoires in cytomegalovirus infection. Their antigen targets remain unknown. TCRdb passed the reads through MiXCR, listing each CDR3 protein once. The table has some 120,000 distinct CDR3 sequences, around 10% seen once. The sequencing sample was made of PBMCs, sequenced either directly or after in vitro stimulation (not recorded which). The source is a human donor in good health (CMV status not recorded). Some clones in this sample may be carry-over from other donors' samples.

The chain has TRBV12-3 or TRBV12-4 and TRBJ1-2, with D perhaps TRBD1 (5 bases). V was cut by 3 bases and J by 3 bases, with 8 bases left in between. The CDR3 extends over 13 amino acids. The CDR3 region has the DNA TGTGCCAGCAGTTTGACAGCTGACTATGGCTACACCTTC. Protein product: CASSLTADYGYTF.

This clonotype has at least ten counts. The gene calls are TRBV6-1 and TRBJ1-2; D gene ambiguous. This CDR3 region has 14 residues. Deletions cut 5 bases from V and 8 bases from J, with 18 bases between. The germline gives CDR1 MNHNS, CDR2 SASEGT. CDR3 region: CASSLDFNLGGYTF. In DNA, the CDR3 is TGTGCCAGCAGTCTGGACTTCAACTTGGGGGGCTACACCTTC.

DNA of the CDR3: TGTGCCAGCAGCTTAACGTCTGGTACAGGGGTTGAAGCTTTCTTT. Its translation: CASSLTSGTGVEAFF. The chain links TRBV7-3 to TRBJ1-1, with TRBD1 matching over 7 bases. Per germline, CDR1 SGHTA and CDR2 FQGTGA. This CDR3 is 15 amino acids long. J lost 7 bases, V lost 0 bases, and 8 bases had no gene match.

At least ten counts were recorded for this clonotype. This chain uses TRBV28 with TRBJ1-2; D remains unclear. Trimming took 7 bases from V and 6 from J, leaving 24 bases between them. This CDR3 is 16 amino acids long. CDR1 and CDR2 (germline): MDHEN, SYDVKM. As DNA, the CDR3 is TGTGCCAGCATTCCTTTTGGACTGCCGGGGAGAAATGGCTACACCTTC. Amino acids: CASIPFGLPGRNGYTF.

This clonotype showed up many times. The rearrangement joins TRBV19 to TRBJ1-6, with D maybe TRBD1 (5 bases). Germline CDR1 and CDR2: LNHDA and SQIVND (reference sequence). The CDR3 runs 16 residues. The ends were cut back, 4 bases at V and 14 bases at J, with 24 bases in the middle. The CDR3 loop is CASSSRRRGNPESLHF. The CDR3 DNA reads as TGTGCCAGTAGTAGTAGACGGAGGGGCAACCCTGAATCCCTCCACTTT.